The source of this TCR beta chain is a study of CD8 T cells in ankylosing spondylitis. Broader study findings: With a CD8+ phenotype, disease-linked clones were relatively rare in peripheral blood. Seemingly distinctive of ankylosing spondylitis blood was a TCR beta motif formed by eight highly homologous variants.

Turning to this clonotype: Its target is not known.

This CDR3 has 16 amino acids. Germline V lookup: CDR1 MDHEN, CDR2 SYDVKM. The V end lost 1 base, the J end lost 2 bases, and 12 bases lay between the germline ends. By quantitative 5'-RACE with molecular barcodes, the TCR beta libraries were made. TCRdb ran MiXCR on the 5' RACE reads and lists one entry per CDR3 protein. Of about 540,000 distinct CDR3 sequences listed, about 13% were seen once; the top ten hold about 6.5%. The sequencing input was blood, either unsorted or a sorted T cell fraction (not recorded which). The chain recombines TRBV28 with TRBJ1-5; the D gene is possibly TRBD1 (6 bases). The sequence was obtained from a male donor with ankylosing spondylitis. Here the CDR3 reads CASSLFRGGGNQPQHF. The CDR3 bases are TGTGCCAGCAGTTTATTCAGGGGAGGGGGCAATCAGCCCCAGCATTTT.